The subject of this entry is one T cell receptor (beta chain). The treatment was: oral pan-JAK inhibitor, 5-10 mg twice daily. RNA extraction was followed by reverse transcription into cDNA, which acted as the sequencing template. Method: immunoSEQ multiplex PCR; TCRdb's copy keeps in-frame clones and lacks some. The repertoire holds about 250,000 clones, with about 62% as singletons. Trimming cost V 5 bases and J 0 bases, with 11 bases left between them. CDR1 and CDR2 (germline): SNHLY, FYNNEI. This CDR3 has 15 amino acids. This entry comes from a study of CD8+ T cells in alopecia areata. This chain uses TRBV2 with TRBJ2-1, with no clear D. The material was CD4+ T cells sorted from blood, obtained around week 54, from a patient treated with tofacitinib. The source is a human donor with alopecia areata. This CDR3 reads CASSLEKSSYNEQFF. The CDR3 nucleotides are TGTGCCAGCAGTCTAGAAAAGAGCTCCTACAATGAGCAGTTCTTC.